Reported below is one T cell receptor (beta chain). Its target is not known. The sample belongs to a study of T cell repertoires in cytomegalovirus infection. The overall study: The public TCR beta signatures pointed to both CMV infection and matching HLA type.

The V and J ends lost 4 bases and 0 bases respectively, with 9 bases between them. The CDR3 runs to 15 residues. Germline V lookup: CDR1 MNHEY, CDR2 SVGAGI. TCRdb re-derived calls from the reads in MiXCR, one entry per CDR3 protein. The sample carries about 89,000 distinct CDR3 sequences, approximately 32% recorded once. This TCR derives from a human donor in good health (CMV status not recorded). Some clones in this sample may be carry-over from other donors' samples. V is TRBV6-5 and J is TRBJ2-2, with D perhaps TRBD1 (6 bases). Source: CD8+ T cells from cultured PBMCs, taken from culture after CMV antigen stimulation. CDR3 bases: TGTGCCAGCAGTTCGGGACACCCGAACACCGGGGAGCTGTTTTTT. Translating gives CASSSGHPNTGELFF.